This TCR beta chain was recorded in a study of CXCR3-negative and CXCR3-positive naive CD8 T cells. At the level of the study: The total count of TRB reads reached 110 million to 150 million, and each library contributed about 1.5 +/- 0.3 million. Findings of the study overall: CXCR3 expression dropped partially after cryopreservation, and most assays relied on fresh PBMCs. Memory CD8+ cells showed much lower diversity, while both naive subsets were comparably high.

Phenotypically, naive CD8+ T cells corresponded to CD45RO-CCR7+CD27+CD95-. TRB cDNA libraries were made by UMI-labeled 5' RACE. With the 5' RACE reads reprocessed, TCRdb shows one record per CDR3 protein and no DNA. The sample holds 100,000 to 150,000 distinct CDR3 sequences. Notes on this clonotype: As yet, its antigen is unknown.

Germline V gene lookup returns CDR1 MNHEY and CDR2 SVGEGT. This CDR3 comprises 14 residues. This clonotype originated in a human donor in good health. Some clones in this sample may be carry-over from other donors' samples. The J gene is TRBJ2-1, the V gene TRBV6-2 or TRBV6-3. Specimen: naive CXCR3- CD8+ T cells from blood. Subset defined: CD45RO-CCR7+CD27+CD95- naive CD8+ T cells lacking CXCR3 (TNR3-). The CDR3 region is CASSYLADNNEQFF.